This is a list of T cell receptor beta chains from one sample in a study of cytotoxic CD8 clonotypes in ibrutinib-treated CLL. The method was immunoSEQ multiplex PCR; TCRdb's version includes in-frame clones alone and lacks a portion of them. The sample has roughly 300,000 clones, 70% to 80% seen once. The source material was PBMCs, sampled at disease progression, from a patient treated with ibrutinib. These receptor sequences come from a human donor with chronic lymphocytic leukemia. CDR3s include the opening cysteine and the closing phenylalanine or tryptophan. The D gene is left open where the match is weak. Rows may omit the clone size; those that give it use once, few, many or a size class.

CDR3aa: CASSLAGPTGGTDTQYF; CDR3nt: TGCGCCAGCAGCTTGGCGGGTCCTACCGGGGGCACAGATACGCAGTATTTT; j_gene: TRBJ2-3; v_gene: TRBV5-1; abundance: -; d_gene: -
CDR3aa: CASSYSGVQQYF; CDR3nt: TGTGCCAGCAGTTACTCAGGGGTACAGCAGTACTTC; j_gene: TRBJ2-7; v_gene: TRBV6-5; abundance: -; d_gene: -
CDR3aa: CASSRLPTSTDTQYF; CDR3nt: TGCGCCAGCAGTCGGCTCCCCACTAGCACAGATACGCAGTATTTT; j_gene: TRBJ2-3; v_gene: TRBV10-1; abundance: once; d_gene: -
CDR3aa: CASSDRSNRRETQYF; CDR3nt: TGTGCCAGCAGTGATCGAAGTAACCGGCGAGAGACCCAGTACTTC; j_gene: TRBJ2-5; v_gene: TRBV2; abundance: -; d_gene: -
CDR3aa: CATSRPGARITDTQYF; CDR3nt: TGTGCCACCAGCAGACCCGGGGCTAGGATCACAGATACGCAGTATTTT; j_gene: TRBJ2-3; v_gene: TRBV15; abundance: -; d_gene: -
CDR3aa: CASSLGTESWGTSHNEQFF; CDR3nt: TGCGCCAGCAGCTTAGGGACAGAAAGTTGGGGGACCTCCCACAATGAGCAGTTCTTC; j_gene: TRBJ2-1; v_gene: TRBV5-1; abundance: -; d_gene: TRBD1
CDR3aa: CASSLAGDSYNEQFF; CDR3nt: TGTGCCAGCAGCTTAGCCGGGGATTCCTACAATGAGCAGTTCTTC; j_gene: TRBJ2-1; v_gene: TRBV11-2; abundance: -; d_gene: -
CDR3aa: CASSLTGNLGQPQHF; CDR3nt: TGCGCCAGCAGCTTGACAGGGAACCTCGGTCAGCCCCAGCATTTT; j_gene: TRBJ1-5; v_gene: TRBV5-1; abundance: -; d_gene: -
CDR3aa: CASSYSGIGSYEQYF; CDR3nt: TGTGCCAGCAGTTACTCGGGTATCGGGTCCTACGAGCAGTACTTC; j_gene: TRBJ2-7; v_gene: TRBV6-5; abundance: once; d_gene: -
CDR3aa: CSGWGRFETQYF; CDR3nt: TGCAGCGGATGGGGGCGGTTCGAGACCCAGTACTTC; j_gene: TRBJ2-5; v_gene: TRBV29-1; abundance: -; d_gene: -
CDR3aa: CASSDGNISGYTF; CDR3nt: TGTGCCAGCAGTGACGGAAACATCAGTGGCTACACCTTC; j_gene: TRBJ1-2; v_gene: TRBV2; abundance: -; d_gene: -
CDR3aa: CASSQNRAYNSPLHF; CDR3nt: TGCGCCAGCAGCCAAAACAGGGCCTATAATTCACCCCTCCACTTT; j_gene: TRBJ1-6; v_gene: TRBV4-1; abundance: -; d_gene: -
CDR3aa: CASSVDRGYGYTF; CDR3nt: TGTGCCAGCAGCGTCGACAGAGGCTATGGCTACACCTTC; j_gene: TRBJ1-2; v_gene: TRBV9; abundance: -; d_gene: -
CDR3aa: CSALTGTGGVTGELFF; CDR3nt: TGCAGCGCTCTGACCGGGACAGGGGGAGTGACCGGGGAGCTGTTTTTT; j_gene: TRBJ2-2; v_gene: TRBV29-1; abundance: -; d_gene: TRBD1